One and the same sample provided the 28 T cell receptor beta chains below, sequenced in a study of cytomegalovirus exposure and HLA in healthy donors. PCR was performed using 60 Vbeta and 13 Jbeta primers. Here immunoSEQ multiplex PCR was the method, and the copy in TCRdb shows in-frame clones only, minus some. Here the sample table reports roughly 30,000 clones. Sample: PBMCs. The source is a female donor in good health and CMV-seronegative.

The chain joins TRBV7-7 to TRBJ2-5; a weak D match, TRBD1 (6 bases). The germline gives CDR1 SSHAT, CDR2 FNYEAQ (reference sequence). V lost 6 bases, J lost 5 bases, and 13 bases lay in between. The CDR3 is 13 amino acids. As DNA, the CDR3 is TGTGCCAGCAGTTCTGACAGGTGGGAGACCCAGTACTTC. Its protein product is CASSSDRWETQYF.

The rearrangement links TRBV4-1 to TRBJ2-2, with TRBD1 matching over 12 bases. Germline V lookup: CDR1 MGHRA, CDR2 YSYEKL. CDR3 size: 18 residues. V shed 3 bases, J shed 7 bases, and the junction held 12 bases outside the gene matches. The CDR3 loop is CASSHRRPGQGADGELFF. DNA of the CDR3: TGCGCCAGCAGCCATCGACGACCGGGACAGGGGGCGGACGGGGAGCTGTTTTTT.

The CDR3 DNA reads as TGCGCCAGCAGCCAGGATACGAGGGGAGGCTACCAAGAGACCCAGTACTTC. The encoded protein is CASSQDTRGGYQETQYF. The chain links TRBV4-1 to TRBJ2-5, with a tentative D call TRBD2 (6 bases). Germline assignment: CDR1 MGHRA and CDR2 YSYEKL. Trimming removed 3 bases from V and 0 bases from J, with 17 bases in between. This CDR3 contains 17 residues.

The chain links TRBV7-2 to TRBJ2-3, with 10 nucleotides matching TRBD2. CDR1 is SGHTA and CDR2 is FQGNSA in the germline V gene. Trimming removed 7 bases from V and 1 base from J; junction bases left unmatched: 14. CDR3 size: 18 residues. CDR3 nucleotide sequence: TGTGCCAGCACCATAGGGTGGGCTAGCGGGGGACGCACAGATACGCAGTATTTT. Translated, it gives CASTIGWASGGRTDTQYF.

The chain recombines TRBV25-1 with TRBJ2-7, with D possibly matching TRBD2 (6 bases). The CDR3 spans 11 residues. V lost 3 bases, J lost 7 bases, and 7 bases lay in between. Germline V gene sequence: CDR1 MGHDK, CDR2 SYGVNS. The CDR3 is CASSDGGEQYF. The DNA of the CDR3 is TGTGCCAGCAGTGACGGGGGAGAGCAGTACTTC.

The chain carries TRBV11-2 and TRBJ2-7; possible D gene TRBD1, 7 bases. CDR3 length: 18 amino acids. Per germline, CDR1 SGHAT and CDR2 FQNNGV. V lost 5 bases and J 4 bases, leaving 27 bases between the germline ends. The CDR3 spells CASSLSTTTGTFGYEQYF. In DNA, the CDR3 is TGTGCCAGCAGCCTATCGACGACGACAGGGACTTTTGGGTACGAGCAGTACTTC.

The chain is built from TRBV7-9 and TRBJ1-2; 8 positions agree with TRBD1. CDR1 and CDR2 (germline): SEHNR, FQNEAQ (reference sequence). V shed 5 bases and J 5 bases; nucleotides not matched to a gene: 4. This CDR3 is built from 13 residues. CDR3 DNA: TGTGCCAGCAGCCAAACAGGGGGTTATGGCTACACCTTC. Encoded protein: CASSQTGGYGYTF. The whole variable domain, filled in from reference TRBV7-9 and TRBJ1-2, reads DTGVSQNPRHKITKRGQNVTFRCDPISEHNRLYWYRQTLGQGPEFLTYFQNEAQLEKSRLLSDRFSAERPKGSFSTLEIQRTEQGDSAMYLCASSQTGGYGYTFGSGTRLTVV.

The rearrangement uses TRBV6-1 and TRBJ1-3; D perhaps matches TRBD1 (5 bases). Germline V CDR1 and CDR2: MNHNS, SASEGT. V was pared by 1 base and J by 8 bases, with 9 bases between. This CDR3 spans 13 amino acids. The CDR3 region has the DNA TGTGCCAGCAGTGAAGGGGGGGGTCACACCATATATTTT. As protein: CASSEGGGHTIYF.

The V call is TRBV5-5, the J call TRBJ1-4; D is perhaps TRBD1 (5 bases). CDR1 and CDR2 from the germline V gene are SGHKS and YYEKEE (reference sequence). The CDR3 consists of 14 residues. V was pared by 2 bases and J by 4 bases, with 9 bases between. This chain's CDR3 is CASSLRGGNEKLFF. The CDR3 bases are TGTGCCAGCAGCTTACGGGGGGGTAATGAAAAACTGTTTTTT.

CDR3 loop: CASPRGVNSPLHF. CDR3 bases: TGCGCCAGCCCCCGGGGGGTAAATTCACCCCTCCACTTT. This sequence joins TRBV5-1 and TRBJ1-6; TRBD1 might be the D (5 bases). Germline loops: CDR1 SGHRS, CDR2 YFSETQ. Trimming shortened V by 7 bases and J by 7 bases, and 12 bases separated the two germline ends. This CDR3 has 13 residues.

The rearrangement links TRBV4-3 to TRBJ2-7; 9 bases match TRBD1. The CDR3 has 16 residues. The J segment lost 5 bases and the V segment lost 3 bases, leaving 11 bases of the junction unmatched. Germline assignment: CDR1 LGHNA and CDR2 YSLEER. For the CDR3, the DNA is TGCGCCAGCAGCCACATTACCGGGACAGGGTATGACGAGCAGTACTTC. It yields the protein CASSHITGTGYDEQYF.

The V and J genes are TRBV19 and TRBJ2-1; 10 bases agree with TRBD1. The CDR3 totals 15 residues. The ends lost 1 base at V and 6 bases at J; junction bases unmatched: 3. Germline V CDR1 and CDR2: LNHDA, SQIVND (reference sequence). The CDR3 loop reads CASSIVGQGFNEQFF. The CDR3 nucleotides read TGTGCCAGTAGTATAGTGGGACAGGGGTTCAATGAGCAGTTCTTC.

A word on this clone: One junction end disagrees with the germline gene, perhaps due to a read error. The chain is built from TRBV6-1 and TRBJ1-1, with TRBD1 matching over 8 bases. Germline V gene data show CDR1 as MNHNS and CDR2 as SASEGT. This CDR3 is built from 13 residues. Written as DNA, the CDR3 is TGTGCCAGCAGTGAAGGAACGGGGGACAGGTTGAGTTTT. This encodes CASSEGTGDRLSF.

The chain links TRBV7-9 to TRBJ2-1; D is possibly TRBD1 (5 bases). Germline V gene lookup returns CDR1 SEHNR and CDR2 FQNEAQ (reference sequence). The CDR3 is made up of 13 amino acids. Trimming cost V 2 bases and J 12 bases, with 14 bases left between them. The CDR3 sequence is CASSLRTYPGQFF. DNA for the CDR3: TGTGCCAGCAGCTTACGGACATATCCAGGGCAGTTCTTC. Supplemented by reference TRBV7-9 and TRBJ2-1, the full variable domain reads DTGVSQNPRHKITKRGQNVTFRCDPISEHNRLYWYRQTLGQGPEFLTYFQNEAQLEKSRLLSDRFSAERPKGSFSTLEIQRTEQGDSAMYLCASSLRTYPGQFFGPGTRLTVL.

This chain uses TRBV6-1 with TRBJ2-3, with D uncertain. The CDR3 consists of 13 residues. Trimming removed 6 bases at V and 5 bases at J, with 12 bases between. The germline CDR1 and CDR2 sequences are MNHNS and SASEGT. The CDR3, as DNA: TGTGCCAGCAGAAAAACAGAAAAAGATACGCAGTATTTT. Its protein product is CASRKTEKDTQYF.

The chain joins TRBV2 to TRBJ1-4; D might be TRBD1 (6 bases). The CDR3 runs to 13 residues. V gave up 5 bases and J gave up 4 bases, with 8 bases separating them. Germline lookup yields CDR1 SNHLY and CDR2 FYNNEI. The CDR3 region is CASSTGINEKLFF. CDR3 coding DNA: TGTGCCAGCAGTACAGGGATTAATGAAAAACTGTTTTTT.

CDR3 in DNA: TGCAGCTGGGCCACCGTCATGAACACTGAAGCTTTCTTT. It encodes CSWATVMNTEAFF. The chain couples TRBV29-1 to TRBJ1-1; D is unclear. The V gene's germline CDR1 is SQVTM and CDR2 ANQGSEA. With 8 bases removed from V and 0 bases from J, the gap between germline ends came to 13 bases. The CDR3 spans 13 residues.

This chain joins TRBV5-4 and TRBJ1-1; 9 bases are a match to TRBD1. Looked up from germline, CDR1 is SGHNT and CDR2 is YYREEE (reference sequence). Germline trimming cut 0 bases from V and 5 bases from J; bases unmatched to any gene: 5. This CDR3 region has 15 residues. The CDR3, as DNA: TGTGCCAGCAGCTTGGGGGACAGGGATGAAACTGAAGCTTTCTTT. Translation: CASSLGDRDETEAFF.

This chain connects TRBV5-6 to TRBJ2-2; possible D gene TRBD1, 6 bases. Deletions cut 3 bases from V and 4 bases from J, with 16 bases between. Germline V gene lookup returns CDR1 SGHDT and CDR2 YYEEEE. The CDR3 sequence is 16 residues long. CDR3 protein: CASSWGRTRGTGELFF. CDR3 nucleotides: TGTGCCAGCAGCTGGGGGCGGACCAGGGGCACCGGGGAGCTGTTTTTT.

The V call is TRBV20-1, the J call TRBJ2-5, with D maybe TRBD2 (6 bases). Judging by the DNA end, TRBJ2-7 fits better; the J call may be wrong. The CDR3 runs 11 residues. Germline values: CDR1 DFQATT, CDR2 SNEGSKA (reference sequence). The CDR3 spells CSARRAYEQYF. The CDR3 DNA sequence: TGCAGTGCTCGGAGGGCCTACGAGCAGTACTTC.

The chain uses TRBV11-3 and TRBJ1-2; 8 nucleotides align to TRBD1. Trimming took 5 bases from V and 7 from J; bases not matched to a gene: 9. This CDR3 region has 14 residues. The germline V gene has CDR1 SGHNT and CDR2 YENEEA. CDR3 residues: CASSNQQGEGGYTF. CDR3 coding DNA: TGTGCCAGCAGCAACCAACAGGGGGAGGGTGGCTACACCTTC.

The chain joins TRBV5-1 to TRBJ2-7, with 8 positions matching TRBD1. There are 15 residues in the CDR3. The junction had 7 bases not matched to a gene; V was cut back by 4 bases and J by 1 base. Germline V gives CDR1 SGHRS, CDR2 YFSETQ. The CDR3 sequence is CASSRDRGLSYEQYF. CDR3 in DNA: TGCGCCAGCAGCCGTGACAGGGGACTGTCCTACGAGCAGTACTTC.

The chain recombines TRBV28 with TRBJ2-7; 9 positions match TRBD1. The CDR3 totals 15 residues. Germline assignment: CDR1 MDHEN and CDR2 SYDVKM. With 6 bases clipped from V and 7 bases from J, the junction kept 13 bases outside the gene matches. The CDR3, as DNA: TGTGCCAGCAGCAAAACACAGGGGGCGAGGTATGAGCAGTACTTC. Amino acid sequence: CASSKTQGARYEQYF.

The rearrangement uses TRBV6-1 and TRBJ1-5; 7 bases align to TRBD1. Germline CDR1 is MNHNS and CDR2 is SASEGT. The CDR3 runs 14 residues. Trimming at V came to 4 bases and at J to 6 bases, leaving 6 bases not matched to a gene. This CDR3 reads CASSGGTESQPQHF. DNA of the CDR3: TGTGCCAGCAGTGGGGGGACAGAAAGTCAGCCCCAGCATTTT.

This sequence joins TRBV5-1 and TRBJ2-7; TRBD1 matches at 8 bases. Per the germline V gene, CDR1 is SGHRS and CDR2 is YFSETQ. V dropped 0 bases and J dropped 5; count of bases not matched to a gene: 13. The CDR3 sequence is 17 residues long. The CDR3 sequence is CASSLGVRPQGDHEQYF. The DNA for the CDR3 is TGCGCCAGCAGCTTGGGAGTGAGGCCACAGGGGGACCACGAGCAGTACTTC.

The rearrangement uses TRBV18 and TRBJ2-7, with TRBD1 matching 8 bases. V dropped 4 bases and J dropped 3; count of bases not matched to a gene: 2. CDR1 and CDR2 (germline): KGHSH, LQKENI. The CDR3 is made up of 13 amino acids. The CDR3 here is CASSRGQGYEQYF. CDR3 DNA: TGTGCCAGCTCACGTGGACAGGGCTACGAGCAGTACTTC.

This rearrangement joins TRBV6-1 to TRBJ1-6; D gene unclear. Germline CDR1 and CDR2: MNHNS and SASEGT. Between the trimmed V and J ends, which lost 6 bases and 5 bases, there was a span of 8 bases. This CDR3 region has 13 residues. In DNA, the CDR3 is TGTGCCAGCAGGATGGCAGATAATTCACCCCTCCACTTT. This gives the protein CASRMADNSPLHF.

The CDR3, as DNA: TGTGCCAGCTCACCCGATTCAGGGGTTAGTGGCTACACCTTC. Protein: CASSPDSGVSGYTF. V and J are TRBV18 and TRBJ1-2; the D gene is possibly TRBD1 (6 bases). V shed 3 bases and J shed 7 bases, with 15 bases lying between them. Germline loops: CDR1 KGHSH, CDR2 LQKENI. The CDR3 contains 14 residues.